A single sample gave rise to the 18 T cell receptor beta chains below, sequenced in a study of shared clonotypes between healthy human individuals. This table comes from immunoSEQ multiplex PCR, and its TCRdb copy is limited to in-frame clones, with some not included. The data contain approximately 98,000 clones, 68% of them singletons. Sequencing was performed on memory CD8+ T cells sorted from blood. The subset here: CD45RO+ cells pooled with CCR7-negative TemRA cells. The receptors originated from a woman aged 25 to 39 in good health.

CDR3 amino acids: CASTGGFSNTGELFF. The CDR3, as DNA: TGTGCCAGCACTGGGGGATTTAGCAACACCGGGGAGCTGTTTTTT. This chain links TRBV2 with TRBJ2-2; D may be TRBD1 or TRBD2 (5 bases each). Between the trimmed V and J ends, which lost 7 bases and 2 bases, there was a span of 14 bases. The CDR3 runs to 15 residues. In germline, CDR1 is SNHLY, CDR2 FYNNEI.

The chain employs TRBV7-9 and TRBJ2-1; 9 bases match TRBD2. This CDR3 contains 15 residues. Germline CDR1 SEHNR, CDR2 FQNEAQ (reference sequence). The ends lost 5 bases at V and 5 bases at J; junction bases unmatched: 7. The CDR3 nucleotides are TGTGCCAGCAGCGGAACTAGCGGGTTAGACAATGAGCAGTTCTTC. Residues: CASSGTSGLDNEQFF.

This clone was seen just once. This likely traces to a read error, being one base from a far larger clone. The chain couples TRBV23-1 to TRBJ1-3, with no clear D. TRBV23-1 is flagged as an ORF with uncertain function. The CDR3 is 14 amino acids. Here the CDR3 reads CVSRIHNGGNTIYF. The DNA for the CDR3 is TGCGTCAGCCGGATCCATAACGGAGGAAACACCATATATTTT.

This clone was picked up a small number of times. This chain uses TRBV27 with TRBJ1-1; D is possibly TRBD1 (5 bases). This CDR3 has 14 amino acids. V was cut by 4 bases and J by 1 base, with 10 bases left in between. The germline gives CDR1 MNHEY, CDR2 SMNVEV (reference sequence). The CDR3 reads CASSYQGSNTEAFF. The CDR3 nucleotides read TGTGCCAGCAGTTATCAGGGTTCGAACACTGAAGCTTTCTTT.

The J gene is TRBJ1-4, the V gene TRBV5-1, with D hard to call. The CDR3 covers 16 residues. V was trimmed by 4 bases and J by 0 bases, leaving 13 bases between them. Germline assignment: CDR1 SGHRS and CDR2 YFSETQ. In nucleotides, the CDR3 is TGCGCCAGCAGCCTAAGTAGCTATGCAACTAATGAAAAACTGTTTTTT. It translates to CASSLSSYATNEKLFF.

J is TRBJ2-7 and V is TRBV9; 7 bases map to TRBD1. Trimming cost V 4 bases and J 4 bases; bases outside gene matches: 8. The CDR3 consists of 14 residues. Germline lookup yields CDR1 SGDLS and CDR2 YYNGEE. CDR3 coding DNA: TGTGCCAGCAGCTCGAGGGGGCCGGGTTACGAGCAGTACTTC. Translating gives CASSSRGPGYEQYF.

As DNA, the CDR3 is TGTGCCAGTAGTCCCGTTTTCCAGGGGGACTATGGCTACACCTTC. Its translation: CASSPVFQGDYGYTF. The V and J genes are TRBV19 and TRBJ1-2; 7 bases line up with TRBD1. Trimming at V came to 5 bases and at J to 3 bases, leaving 9 bases not matched to a gene. The CDR3 is 15 amino acids. Germline lookup yields CDR1 LNHDA and CDR2 SQIVND (reference sequence). Full variable domain (outside the CDR3, taken from reference TRBV19 and TRBJ1-2): DGGITQSPKYLFRKEGQNVTLSCEQNLNHDAMYWYRQDPGQGLRLIYYSQIVNDFQKGDIAEGYSVSREKKESFPLTVTSAQKNPTAFYLCASSPVFQGDYGYTFGSGTRLTVV.

V gene TRBV5-4 combines with J gene TRBJ2-1, with D possibly TRBD2 on 6 matching bases. The ends were cut back, 8 bases at V and 8 bases at J, with 11 bases in the middle. The CDR3 contains 11 residues. Germline loops: CDR1 SGHNT, CDR2 YYREEE (reference sequence). In DNA, the CDR3 is TGTGCCAGTGCGGGGCGCGATGAGCAGTTCTTC. It yields the protein CASAGRDEQFF.

This clone was seen more than once but under ten times. This chain joins TRBV28 and TRBJ1-2; 7 bases are shared with TRBD1. V shed 8 bases, J shed 4 bases, and the junction held 10 bases outside the gene matches. The length of the CDR3 is 14 residues. Germline CDR1 and CDR2: MDHEN and SYDVKM. CDR3 loop: CASHLRGGIYGYTF. In DNA, the CDR3 is TGTGCCAGCCACCTCAGGGGGGGGATCTATGGCTACACCTTC.

The chain links TRBV13 to TRBJ1-1, with D perhaps matching TRBD1 (6 bases). This CDR3 spans 13 amino acids. V lost 5 bases to trimming and J lost 4 bases, with 11 bases between them. Germline-derived CDR1 and CDR2 are PRHDT and FYEKMQ (reference sequence). CDR3 sequence reads: CASSEGGTTEAFF. The DNA for the CDR3 is TGTGCCAGCAGCGAAGGGGGAACCACTGAAGCTTTCTTT.

The chain couples TRBV19 to TRBJ1-1, with no clear D. CDR1 is LNHDA and CDR2 is SQIVND in the germline V gene (reference sequence). Between the trimmed V and J ends, which lost 3 bases and 1 base, there was a span of 15 bases. The CDR3 sequence is 16 residues long. The CDR3 nucleotides are TGTGCCAGTAGTATTGCCCGGATTAGTTGGAACACTGAAGCTTTCTTT. As protein: CASSIARISWNTEAFF. The full variable domain, rest sourced from reference TRBV19 and TRBJ1-1, is DGGITQSPKYLFRKEGQNVTLSCEQNLNHDAMYWYRQDPGQGLRLIYYSQIVNDFQKGDIAEGYSVSREKKESFPLTVTSAQKNPTAFYLCASSIARISWNTEAFFGQGTRLTVV.

The chain has TRBV5-4 and TRBJ1-3; TRBD1 might be the D (5 bases). The V end was cut by 4 bases, the J end by 3 bases, with 17 bases between. The CDR3 spans 16 residues. Germline values: CDR1 SGHNT, CDR2 YYREEE (reference sequence). DNA of the CDR3: TGTGCCAGCAGCCAAGATTTAGGGGTGGGTGGAAACACCATATATTTT. Translated, it gives CASSQDLGVGGNTIYF.

The chain uses TRBV7-9 and TRBJ2-7; D possibly matches TRBD1 or TRBD2 (6 bases each). The CDR3 runs to 17 residues. CDR1 and CDR2 (germline): SEHNR, FQNEAQ (reference sequence). Trimming took off 1 base at V and 1 base at J, with 17 bases between the two ends. This CDR3 reads CASSLVRGPGRSYEQYF. CDR3 coding DNA: TGTGCCAGCAGCTTAGTTCGGGGGCCAGGGAGGTCCTACGAGCAGTACTTC.

CDR3 region: CASSEVGTDSYEQYF. The CDR3, as DNA: TGTGCCAGCAGTGAAGTTGGGACGGACTCCTACGAGCAGTACTTC. The chain couples TRBV25-1 to TRBJ2-7; possibly TRBD1 or TRBD2 for D (5 bases each). Between the trimmed V and J ends, which lost 2 bases and 0 bases, there was a span of 11 bases. Germline V gene data show CDR1 as MGHDK and CDR2 as SYGVNS. The CDR3 runs to 15 residues.

This clone occurred a few times. The chain has TRBV5-1 and TRBJ1-2, with TRBD1 matching over 8 bases. V gave up 6 bases and J gave up 8 bases; unmatched junction bases: 9. The CDR3 sequence is 13 residues long. Germline loops: CDR1 SGHRS, CDR2 YFSETQ. The CDR3 bases are TGCGCCAGCAAAGTGGGACAGGACATAGGCTACACCTTC. Translating gives CASKVGQDIGYTF.

The CDR3 reads CASSTLSGIRANEQFF. The CDR3 DNA reads as TGTGCCAGCAGCACCCTGAGCGGGATCCGTGCCAATGAGCAGTTCTTC. The rearrangement uses TRBV5-6 and TRBJ2-1; TRBD2 agrees at 7 bases. The CDR3 length is 16 residues. V lost 4 bases and J lost 6; bases outside the gene matches: 13. The germline gives CDR1 SGHDT, CDR2 YYEEEE. The whole variable domain, filled in from reference TRBV5-6 and TRBJ2-1, reads DAGVTQSPTHLIKTRGQQVTLRCSPKSGHDTVSWYQQALGQGPQFIFQYYEEEERQRGNFPDRFSGHQFPNYSSELNVNALLLGDSALYLCASSTLSGIRANEQFFGPGTRLTVL.

The rearrangement joins TRBV28 to TRBJ2-7; 12 bases are a match to TRBD2. V gave up 8 bases and J gave up 3 bases; unmatched junction bases: 5. CDR3 length: 14 residues. Germline assignment: CDR1 MDHEN and CDR2 SYDVKM. The CDR3 loop reads CASVPGLAGYEQYF. The CDR3 region has the DNA TGTGCCAGCGTTCCGGGACTAGCGGGCTACGAGCAGTACTTC.

This chain connects TRBV5-1 to TRBJ2-7, with TRBD2 as a possible D gene (5 bases). Germline V gives CDR1 SGHRS, CDR2 YFSETQ. This CDR3 is built from 12 residues. Trimming left V 4 bases short and J 4 bases short, with 9 bases between. The CDR3 coding sequence is TGCGCCAGCAGCGGGCCGGGATACGAGCAGTACTTC. This encodes CASSGPGYEQYF.